This TCR beta chain is from a study of blood T cell repertoires in COVID-19. Study-wide context: Acute and convalescent COVID-19 specimens originated in the United States, Italy and Spain. T cells, B-cell-depleted T cells, or PBMCs provided the cDNA or gDNA that served as material.

From germline, CDR1 is SGHRS and CDR2 YFSETQ. J gave up 7 bases and V 0 bases, and 5 bases lay outside the gene matches. This CDR3 has 16 amino acids. In the authors' workflow: Estimates of nucleated cell counts were drawn from the amplification of reference gene primers. TCRdb's copy holds only in-frame clones and misses some; the assay was immunoSEQ multiplex PCR. V, J and clone size are taken as reported in that table, and D and trimming were inferred from the DNA itself. The sample includes 150,000 or so clones, about four fifths of them seen just once. The receptor comes from a man younger than 35 with active or convalescent COVID-19. V gene TRBV5-1 combines with J gene TRBJ1-6; 9 bases align to TRBD1. Sequencing input: peripheral blood. The CDR3: CASSLAGTGRNSPLHF. CDR3 bases: TGCGCCAGCAGCTTGGCCGGGACAGGGAGGAATTCACCCCTCCACTTT.